A selection of T cell receptor beta chains follows, all from one sample in a study of T-cell memory formation after mild COVID-19. TCRdb recomputed calls from the 5' RACE reads with MiXCR, one row per CDR3 protein. The sample holds around 210,000 distinct CDR3 sequences, more than 8% seen once. Material for sequencing was PBMCs or a T cell subset sorted from them (not recorded which). The receptors shown here come from a young man who had mild COVID-19 (a few samples of this study predate the infection). Cell type and time point are not known. The conserved cysteine and the conserved F or W are not part of the CDR3 here.

cdr3_aa j_call v_call
ASSLFSGSNEKLF TRBJ1-4 TRBV5-1
ASSYGAFPGNTIY TRBJ1-3 TRBV6-5
ASAAGGENIQY TRBJ2-4 TRBV5-1
ASSLYGLAQETQY TRBJ2-5 TRBV7-9
ASSAGNYEKLF TRBJ1-4 TRBV7-8
ASSFRTGGELF TRBJ2-2 TRBV12-3/TRBV12-4
ASSPGLAGGYWETQY TRBJ2-5 TRBV27
SAREAGGSYNEQF TRBJ2-1 TRBV20-1
SARKRGFSYNEQF TRBJ2-1 TRBV20-1
ASSSDRSYEQY TRBJ2-7 TRBV7-3
ASSFGTSRDGYT TRBJ1-2 TRBV7-6
ASSRPGAGKGNEQF TRBJ2-1 TRBV18
ASTARRGVEQPQH TRBJ1-5 TRBV7-8
ASSSTGTGYEQY TRBJ2-7 TRBV7-9
ASRKSRGAGTDTQY TRBJ2-3 TRBV7-9
ASSRLGLAVNTGELF TRBJ2-2 TRBV6-5
ASSLALQAYGYT TRBJ1-2 TRBV28
ASSQVGGASSYNSPLH TRBJ1-6 TRBV4-3
ASSRAPTGELINEQF TRBJ2-1 TRBV4-1
ASRPDSLGQPQH TRBJ1-5 TRBV12-3/TRBV12-4
ASSRDRGHEFQETQY TRBJ2-5 TRBV5-1
ASSLGTGETYEQY TRBJ2-7 TRBV7-7
ASSLDRIQPQH TRBJ1-5 TRBV7-2
ASSESTSGHRTQY TRBJ2-5 TRBV6-1
ASSFKIWTSGRYNEQF TRBJ2-1 TRBV7-2
SARGLVVETQY TRBJ2-5 TRBV20-1
ASRVVGDSPLH TRBJ1-6 TRBV5-4
ASSGTPGGEQY TRBJ2-7 TRBV5-1
ASRTIRGGYSPLH TRBJ1-6 TRBV27
ASRPLVGEQY TRBJ2-7 TRBV4-1
ASSHTSPRNVLT TRBJ2-6 TRBV11-2
ASSLGTANGIQY TRBJ2-4 TRBV7-3
ASSLNGHGELF TRBJ2-2 TRBV27
ASSPDGDSPLH TRBJ1-6 TRBV7-2
ASSFTLIHTEAF TRBJ1-1 TRBV5-8
ASRGTAIEN TRBJ2-4 TRBV28
SATRQSYNSPLH TRBJ1-6 TRBV20-1
ASSSGGRSTDTQY TRBJ2-3 TRBV7-2
ASSPQGGGNQPQH TRBJ1-5 TRBV7-6
ASRGQGDYCYT TRBJ1-2 TRBV6-5
ASKTGDANYGYT TRBJ1-2 TRBV7-2
ASSQGWLPYTGELF TRBJ2-2 TRBV7-3
ASSLWRLAAANQPQH TRBJ1-5 TRBV5-8
ASSQVFGLAGGQQETQY TRBJ2-5 TRBV4-3
ASGLVLGRLAKNIQY TRBJ2-4 TRBV12-5
ASSLSPEDTQY TRBJ2-3 TRBV5-4
SASSGGEDTQY TRBJ2-3 TRBV20-1